This T cell receptor (beta chain) stems from a study of T cells in Graves' hyperthyroidism and ophthalmopathy. Overall study context: Before treatment of any kind, peripheral blood was taken at initial diagnosis.

The study included ophthalmopathy patients with Clinical Activity Score at least 3, NOSPECS grade at least 4 and duration under 3 months. This clonotype was recorded at least ten times. No antigen is known for it. Regarding the study as a whole: Ophthalmopathy and stable hyperthyroidism were separated by a 13 V-J model.

V was cut by 6 bases and J by 5 bases, with 19 bases left in between. CDR3 length: 15 amino acids. In germline, CDR1 is MNHEY, CDR2 SMNVEV (reference sequence). RNA transcripts yielded amplified TCR beta CDR3 regions. During a first-round RT-PCR of the TCR CDR3, the HTBI primer set was used. Each CDR3 protein gets one entry after TCRdb re-called the multiplex PCR reads with MiXCR. The data show around 600,000 distinct CDR3 sequences, about 14% seen once. The source of this sequence is a woman younger than 35 with Graves' ophthalmopathy. The specimen was blood. This rearrangement joins TRBV27 to TRBJ1-1; D might be TRBD1 (6 bases). CDR3 sequence: CASSRPPRGGTEAFF. Written as DNA, the CDR3 is TGTGCCAGCAGCCGTCCCCCCAGGGGCGGAACTGAAGCTTTCTTT.